This paragraph covers one T cell receptor (beta chain) sequence. This clonotype was recorded at least ten times. Its antigen is currently not known. Base qualities are not provided; no much larger clone lies one nucleotide away. These data originate in a study of T-cell reconstitution after alpha-beta-depleted transplantation in children (dated by TCRdb to the mid-2010s). Background for the entire study: T-cell immune reconstitution after TCRalphabeta/CD19-depleted allogeneic hematopoietic cell transplantation in children was quantitatively tracked in the study by means of TCR repertoire profiling.

V loses 8 bases of germline sequence and J loses 1 base, and the interval between the two ends is 8 bases. The CDR3 sequence holds 12 residues, the cysteine and phenylalanine included. The DNA shown is the 36-base CDR3, in frame from base 1. Taken from the germline V gene, the CDR1 and CDR2 loops are ENHRY and SYGVKD. The library came from PCR. Sequencer: Illumina HiSeq 2500. TCR libraries were prepared with molecular barcoding, using unique molecular identifiers to normalize TCRbeta repertoire quantification. The raw public data were reprocessed by TCRdb itself: fastp quality trimming at Q25, MiXCR clonotype calling, in-frame beta chains only. Rows are unified per CDR3 protein, each entry keeping the most common DNA and genes. In this sample the table shows some 72,000 distinct CDR3 sequences, 6% to 8% of which occur a single time. Of the sample, around 2.4% is held by the ten largest clones.

The sequence is built from TRBV10-3 and TRBJ2-5; the D gene is possibly TRBD2, with 6 bases matching. This clonotype originated in a human donor who donated a stem cell graft to a child with acute lymphoblastic leukemia. Sequences were derived from PBMCs from the stem cell graft donor, sampled from the stem cell graft. Read as DNA, the sequence is TGTGCCATCGGCGGGGCCCAAGAGACCCAGTACTTC. Its translation is CAIGGAQETQYF.